The T cell receptor (beta chain) under discussion was sequenced for a study of blood T cell repertoires in COVID-19. Some clones are missing from TCRdb's copy, which holds only in-frame ones; the method was immunoSEQ multiplex PCR. The table shows 200,000 to 300,000 clones, with 70% to 90% occurring only once. Germline CDR1 is MNHEY and CDR2 is SVGEGT. The CDR3 sequence is 14 residues long. The ends were cut back, 6 bases at V and 14 bases at J, with 22 bases in the middle. This chain connects TRBV6-2 or TRBV6-3 to TRBJ1-4; D may be TRBD1 (5 bases). The clonotype was recovered from a woman aged 40 to 55 who had recovered from COVID-19. The sample taken for sequencing was peripheral blood. CDR3 coding DNA: TGTGCCAGCAGCCGGGGCCACGGAGTGATGTGGCTGTTTTTT. As protein: CASSRGHGVMWLFF.